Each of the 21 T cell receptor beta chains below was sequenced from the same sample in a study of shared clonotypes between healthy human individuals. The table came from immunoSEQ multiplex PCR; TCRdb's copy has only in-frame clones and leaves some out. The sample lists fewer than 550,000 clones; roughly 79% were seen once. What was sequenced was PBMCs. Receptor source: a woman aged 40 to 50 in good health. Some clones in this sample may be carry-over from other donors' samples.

DNA for the CDR3: TGTGCCACCCACCCGGCTGACTGGGGACAAGAGACCCAGTACTTC. Amino acids: CATHPADWGQETQYF. This sequence joins TRBV28 and TRBJ2-5; D call uncertain. This CDR3 has 15 amino acids. Trimming left V 10 bases short and J 2 bases short, with 20 bases between. CDR1 is MDHEN and CDR2 is SYDVKM in the germline V gene. Complete variable domain (other parts from reference TRBV28 and TRBJ2-5): DVKVTQSSRYLVKRTGEKVFLECVQDMDHENMFWYRQDPGLGLRLIYFSYDVKMKEKGDIPEGYSVSREKKERFSLILESASTNQTSMYLCATHPADWGQETQYFGPGTRLLVL.

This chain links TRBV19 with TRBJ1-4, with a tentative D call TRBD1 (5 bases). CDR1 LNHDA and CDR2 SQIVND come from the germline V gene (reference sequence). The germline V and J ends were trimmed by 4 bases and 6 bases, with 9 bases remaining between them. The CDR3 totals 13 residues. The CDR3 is CASSSGTHEKLFF. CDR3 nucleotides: TGTGCCAGTAGTAGCGGGACCCATGAAAAACTGTTTTTT.

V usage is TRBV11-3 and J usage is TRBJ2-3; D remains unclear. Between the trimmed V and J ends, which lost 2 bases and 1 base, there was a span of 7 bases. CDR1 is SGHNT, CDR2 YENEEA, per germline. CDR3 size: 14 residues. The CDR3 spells CASSLTTGTDTQYF. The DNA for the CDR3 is TGTGCCAGCAGCTTAACAACAGGCACAGATACGCAGTATTTT.

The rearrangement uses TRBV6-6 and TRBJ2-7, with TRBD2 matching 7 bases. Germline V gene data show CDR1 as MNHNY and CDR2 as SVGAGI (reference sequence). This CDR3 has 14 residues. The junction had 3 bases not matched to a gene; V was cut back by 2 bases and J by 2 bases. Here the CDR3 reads CASSYLGTTYEQYF. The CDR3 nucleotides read TGTGCCAGCAGTTACCTAGGGACTACCTACGAGCAGTACTTC.

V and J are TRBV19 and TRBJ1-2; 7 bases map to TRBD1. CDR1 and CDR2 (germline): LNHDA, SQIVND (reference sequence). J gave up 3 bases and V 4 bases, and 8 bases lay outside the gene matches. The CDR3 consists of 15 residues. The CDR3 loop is CASSSGTALHYGYTF. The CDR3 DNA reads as TGTGCCAGTAGTAGCGGGACAGCCCTCCACTATGGCTACACCTTC.

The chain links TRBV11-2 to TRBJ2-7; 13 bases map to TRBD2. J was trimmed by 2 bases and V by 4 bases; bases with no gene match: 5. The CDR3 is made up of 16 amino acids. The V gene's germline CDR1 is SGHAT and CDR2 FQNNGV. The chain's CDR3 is CASSSGLAGIPYEQYF. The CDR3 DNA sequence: TGTGCCAGCAGCTCGGGACTAGCGGGAATCCCCTACGAGCAGTACTTC. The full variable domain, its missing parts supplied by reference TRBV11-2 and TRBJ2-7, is EAGVAQSPRYKIIEKRQSVAFWCNPISGHATLYWYQQILGQGPKLLIQFQNNGVVDDSQLPKDRFSAERLKGVDSTLKIQPAKLEDSAVYLCASSSGLAGIPYEQYFGPGTRLTVT.

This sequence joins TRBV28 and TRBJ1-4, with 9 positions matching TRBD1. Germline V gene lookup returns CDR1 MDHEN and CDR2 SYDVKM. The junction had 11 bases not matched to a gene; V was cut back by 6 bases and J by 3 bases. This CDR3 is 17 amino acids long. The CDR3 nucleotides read TGTGCCAGCAGCAGTCCGGGACAGGGTATGGCTAATGAAAAACTGTTTTTT. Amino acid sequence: CASSSPGQGMANEKLFF.

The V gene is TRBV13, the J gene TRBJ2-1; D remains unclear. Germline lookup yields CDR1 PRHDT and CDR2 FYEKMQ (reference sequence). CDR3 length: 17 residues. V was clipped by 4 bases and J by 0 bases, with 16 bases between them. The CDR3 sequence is CASSSRHRADSYNEQFF. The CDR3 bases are TGTGCCAGCAGCTCCCGCCACCGCGCCGACTCCTACAATGAGCAGTTCTTC.

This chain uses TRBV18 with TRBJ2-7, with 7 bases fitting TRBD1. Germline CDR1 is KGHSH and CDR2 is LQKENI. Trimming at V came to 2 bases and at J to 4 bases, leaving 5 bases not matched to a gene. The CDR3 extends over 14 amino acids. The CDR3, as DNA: TGTGCCAGCTCACCATCCGACAGGGAATACGAGCAGTACTTC. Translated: CASSPSDREYEQYF. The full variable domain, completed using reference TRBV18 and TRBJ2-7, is NAGVMQNPRHLVRRRGQEARLRCSPMKGHSHVYWYRQLPEEGLKFMVYLQKENIIDESGMPKERFSAEFPKEGPSILRIQQVVRGDSAAYFCASSPSDREYEQYFGPGTRLTVT.

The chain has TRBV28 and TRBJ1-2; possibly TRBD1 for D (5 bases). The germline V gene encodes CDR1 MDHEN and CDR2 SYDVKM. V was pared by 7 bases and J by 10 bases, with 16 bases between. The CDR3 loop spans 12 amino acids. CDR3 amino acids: CASTARDEDYTF. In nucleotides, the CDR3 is TGTGCCAGCACGGCAAGGGACGAAGACTACACCTTC.

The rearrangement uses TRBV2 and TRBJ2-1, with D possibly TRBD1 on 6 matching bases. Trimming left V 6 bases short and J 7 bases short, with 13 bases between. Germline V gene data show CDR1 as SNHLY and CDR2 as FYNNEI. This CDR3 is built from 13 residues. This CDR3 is CASRKQGRNEQFF. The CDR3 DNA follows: TGTGCCAGCAGGAAACAGGGAAGGAATGAGCAGTTCTTC.

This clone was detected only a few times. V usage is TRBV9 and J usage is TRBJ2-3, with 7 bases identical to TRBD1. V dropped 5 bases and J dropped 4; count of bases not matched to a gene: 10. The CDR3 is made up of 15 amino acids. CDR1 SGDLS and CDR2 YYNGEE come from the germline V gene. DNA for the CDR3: TGTGCCAGCAGTGCACAGGGGTCGGGCGCAGATACGCAGTATTTT. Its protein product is CASSAQGSGADTQYF.

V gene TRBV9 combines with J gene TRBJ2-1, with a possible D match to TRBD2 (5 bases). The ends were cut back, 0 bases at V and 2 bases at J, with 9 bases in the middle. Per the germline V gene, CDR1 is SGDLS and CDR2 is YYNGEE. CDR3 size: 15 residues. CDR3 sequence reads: CASSVAGSTYNEQFF. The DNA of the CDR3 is TGTGCCAGCAGCGTAGCGGGATCGACCTACAATGAGCAGTTCTTC.

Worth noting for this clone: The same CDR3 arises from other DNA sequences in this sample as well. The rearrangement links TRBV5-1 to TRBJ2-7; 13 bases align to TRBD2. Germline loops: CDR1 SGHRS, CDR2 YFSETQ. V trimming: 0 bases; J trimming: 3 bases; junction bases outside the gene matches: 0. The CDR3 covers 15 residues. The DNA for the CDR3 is TGCGCCAGCAGCTTGGGGACTAGCGGGAGCTACGAGCAGTACTTC. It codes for CASSLGTSGSYEQYF. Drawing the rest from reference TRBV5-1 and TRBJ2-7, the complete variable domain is KAGVTQTPRYLIKTRGQQVTLSCSPISGHRSVSWYQQTPGQGLQFLFEYFSETQRNKGNFPGRFSGRQFSNSRSEMNVSTLELGDSALYLCASSLGTSGSYEQYFGPGTRLTVT.

This CDR3 is CAITGGGDGTEAFF. Here the CDR3 DNA reads TGTGCCATCACCGGGGGGGGTGACGGCACTGAAGCTTTCTTT. The chain recombines TRBV10-3 with TRBJ1-1, with D tentatively TRBD1 (5 bases). This CDR3 is 14 amino acids long. V was shortened by 7 bases and J by 4 bases, with 16 bases between the two germline ends. Germline values: CDR1 ENHRY, CDR2 SYGVKD.

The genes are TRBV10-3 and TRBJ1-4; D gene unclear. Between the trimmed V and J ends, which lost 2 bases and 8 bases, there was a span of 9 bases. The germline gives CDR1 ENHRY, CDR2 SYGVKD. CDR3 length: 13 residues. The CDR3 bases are TGTGCCATCAGTGAGGACGGGAACGAAAAACTGTTTTTT. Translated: CAISEDGNEKLFF.

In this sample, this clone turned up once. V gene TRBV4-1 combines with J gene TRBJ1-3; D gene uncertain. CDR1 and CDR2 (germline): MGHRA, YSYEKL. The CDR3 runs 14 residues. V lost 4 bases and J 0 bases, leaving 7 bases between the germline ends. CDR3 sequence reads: CASSRESSGNTIYF. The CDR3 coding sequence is TGCGCCAGCAGCCGAGAAAGCTCTGGAAACACCATATATTTT.

The CDR3 spells CASSFPGHRSYEQYF. In DNA form, the CDR3 reads TGTGCCAGCAGCTTCCCGGGACACCGATCCTACGAGCAGTACTTC. V usage is TRBV7-9 and J usage is TRBJ2-7; possible D gene TRBD1, 6 bases. V lost 3 bases, J lost 1 base, and 13 bases lay in between. There are 15 residues in the CDR3. The germline V gene has CDR1 SEHNR and CDR2 FQNEAQ (reference sequence).

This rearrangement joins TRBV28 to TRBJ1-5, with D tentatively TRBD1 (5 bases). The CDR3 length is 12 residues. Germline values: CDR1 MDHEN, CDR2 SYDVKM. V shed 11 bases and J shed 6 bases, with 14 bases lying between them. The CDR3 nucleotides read TGTGCCGTATTGGGGGGTGGTCAGCCCCAGCATTTT. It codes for CAVLGGGQPQHF.

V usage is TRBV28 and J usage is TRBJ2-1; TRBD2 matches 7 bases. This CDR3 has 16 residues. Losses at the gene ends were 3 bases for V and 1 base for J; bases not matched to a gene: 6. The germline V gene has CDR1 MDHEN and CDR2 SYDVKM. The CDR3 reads CASSFGGSRSYNEQFF. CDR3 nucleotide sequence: TGTGCCAGCAGTTTTGGCGGGAGCAGATCCTACAATGAGCAGTTCTTC.

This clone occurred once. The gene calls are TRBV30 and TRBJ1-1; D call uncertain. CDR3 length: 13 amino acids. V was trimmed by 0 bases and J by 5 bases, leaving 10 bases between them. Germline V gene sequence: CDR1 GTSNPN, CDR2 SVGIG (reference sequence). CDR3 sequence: CAWSVDFGTEAFF. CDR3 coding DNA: TGTGCCTGGAGTGTAGACTTTGGGACTGAAGCTTTCTTT.